These T cell receptor beta chains were read from a single sample in a study of blood T cell repertoires in COVID-19. This table comes from immunoSEQ multiplex PCR, and its TCRdb copy is limited to in-frame clones, with some not included. This table holds some 70,000 clones, around 90% found once. Sequencing was performed on peripheral blood. The receptors were gathered from a man aged 50 to 60 with acute or convalescent COVID-19. CDR3s include the opening cysteine and the closing phenylalanine or tryptophan.

V gene,CDR3 protein
TRBV4-1,CASSDGTPTDSLFLGELFF
TRBV9,CASSVGSGRARTQYF
TRBV6-7,CASSCGLAGRGNEQFF
TRBV27,CASSLGREGREQYF
TRBV24-1,CATSDLGQSLGQRRSYNEQFF
TRBV19,CASSYRRQGGTEAFF
TRBV10-3,CAISGTGHSDYEQYF
TRBV19,CASSRFLSNTGELFF
TRBV5-1,CASSLDEGKPYEQYF
TRBV9,CASSEQGLYNEQFF
TRBV5-1,CASSPPPRQGRYGYTF
TRBV30,CAWSVRQGDSPLHF
TRBV12-3/TRBV12-4,CASSLRAYEQYF
TRBV2,CASSAREGNNYGYTF
TRBV27,CASSSLDRVGAFF
TRBV7-9,CASSLASGGGNQPQHF
TRBV25-1,CASGGDRTYEQYF
TRBV25-1,CASIMGSGIYF
TRBV19,CASSQGQAHTEAFF
TRBV12-3/TRBV12-4,CASSLAGGETQYF
TRBV5-5,CASSWTAQNNQPQHF
TRBV6-5,CASSYRGVGSPLHF
TRBV7-6,CASSEWGAGEGREQYF
TRBV30,CAWSEGQGISPLHF